Listed here is a single T cell receptor (beta chain). In germline, CDR1 is SNHLY, CDR2 FYNNEI. J gave up 0 bases and V 6 bases, and 1 base lay outside the gene matches. The length of the CDR3 is 14 residues. Seattle cases were enrolled at active infection and followed longitudinally. How the authors handled the data: Amplification from reference gene primers served as the basis for estimated nucleated cell counts. Produced via immunoSEQ multiplex PCR; TCRdb's table is partial and in-frame only. From that table come the V and J calls and clone size; the DNA was used to work out D and trimming. The sample includes under 400,000 clones, roughly 90% of them seen just once. The data were obtained in a study of blood T cell repertoires in COVID-19. Across the study: Acute and convalescent COVID-19 specimens originated in the United States, Italy and Spain.

The sample was peripheral blood. V usage is TRBV2 and J usage is TRBJ2-2, with 7 positions matching TRBD1. The sequence came from a woman in her 30s with COVID-19, enrolled during active disease. DNA for the CDR3: TGTGCCAGCAGGGGACAGTCGAACACCGGGGAGCTGTTTTTT. This codes for CASRGQSNTGELFF.